A selection of T cell receptor beta chains follows, all from one sample in a study of early T cells in non-severe SARS-CoV-2 infection. One entry per CDR3 protein, called by TCRdb with MiXCR from the 5' RACE reads. The sample yields approximately 30,000 distinct CDR3 sequences, 4.5% to 5% seen once. Sample: whole blood. These receptor sequences come from an adult who was a healthcare worker with PCR-confirmed SARS-CoV-2 infection or an uninfected control (not recorded which). Both conserved end residues are part of each CDR3. Fields, in order: V gene, D gene, J gene, clone size, CDR3 DNA, CDR3 protein. A D gene is named only where the DNA matches it firmly. Clone size appears in some rows only: once, few, many, or a class for an expanded clone.

v_call: TRBV9; d_call: TRBD1; j_call: TRBJ2-7; clone_size: many; cdr3_nt: TGTGCCAGCAGCTTCCGGGACAGGGTCGACGAGCAGTACTTC; cdr3_aa: CASSFRDRVDEQYF
v_call: TRBV7-8; d_call: NA; j_call: TRBJ1-1; clone_size: many; cdr3_nt: TGTGCCAGCAGCCCCGATGGACTTTCCCCCACTGAAGCTTTCTTT; cdr3_aa: CASSPDGLSPTEAFF
v_call: TRBV5-1; d_call: TRBD1; j_call: TRBJ2-3; clone_size: few; cdr3_nt: TGCGCCAGCAGCTTAAGTGGGACAGGGGGCACAGATACGCAGTATTTT; cdr3_aa: CASSLSGTGGTDTQYF
v_call: TRBV5-1; d_call: NA; j_call: TRBJ1-2; clone_size: many; cdr3_nt: TGCGCCAGCAGCTTCGACACACCTAACTATGGCTACACCTTC; cdr3_aa: CASSFDTPNYGYTF
v_call: TRBV9; d_call: NA; j_call: TRBJ2-2; clone_size: many; cdr3_nt: TGTGCCAGCAGCGTATTCGGGGAGCTGTTTTTT; cdr3_aa: CASSVFGELFF
v_call: TRBV28; d_call: TRBD2; j_call: TRBJ2-6; clone_size: many; cdr3_nt: TGTGCCAGCAGTTTGGCGGGGGCTGGGGCCAACGTCCTGACTTTC; cdr3_aa: CASSLAGAGANVLTF
v_call: TRBV18; d_call: NA; j_call: TRBJ1-1; clone_size: many; cdr3_nt: TGTGCCAGCTCAGGTAACAGGAACACTGAAGCTTTCTTT; cdr3_aa: CASSGNRNTEAFF
v_call: TRBV4-1; d_call: NA; j_call: TRBJ2-7; clone_size: NA; cdr3_nt: TGCGCCAGCAGCCAATACGACCGAACCTACGAGCAGTACTTC; cdr3_aa: CASSQYDRTYEQYF
v_call: TRBV12-3/TRBV12-4; d_call: NA; j_call: TRBJ2-6; clone_size: many; cdr3_nt: TGTGCCAGCAGTTTATCAGGCTCTGGGGCCAACGTCCTGACTTTC; cdr3_aa: CASSLSGSGANVLTF
v_call: TRBV5-4; d_call: NA; j_call: TRBJ1-2; clone_size: many; cdr3_nt: TGTGCCAGCAGCCCACAGGGAGACTATGGCTACACCTTC; cdr3_aa: CASSPQGDYGYTF
v_call: TRBV29-1; d_call: NA; j_call: TRBJ1-6; clone_size: many; cdr3_nt: TGCAGCGTACGACACAGGGAAGGTTCACCCCTCCACTTT; cdr3_aa: CSVRHREGSPLHF
v_call: TRBV12-3/TRBV12-4; d_call: NA; j_call: TRBJ2-7; clone_size: many; cdr3_nt: TGTGCCAGCAGTTTCTTCAGGAGCTCCTACGAGCAGTACTTC; cdr3_aa: CASSFFRSSYEQYF
v_call: TRBV2; d_call: NA; j_call: TRBJ2-1; clone_size: many; cdr3_nt: TGTGCCAGCAGTGCAGGGCGAAGCTCCTACAATGAGCAGTTCTTC; cdr3_aa: CASSAGRSSYNEQFF
v_call: TRBV7-9; d_call: NA; j_call: TRBJ1-1; clone_size: NA; cdr3_nt: TGTGCCAGCAGCTTAGAATCAAGGGGAGCTTTCTTT; cdr3_aa: CASSLESRGAFF
v_call: TRBV7-6; d_call: NA; j_call: TRBJ2-5; clone_size: NA; cdr3_nt: TGTGCCAGCAGCTTAATAGTGACAGACTCTCAAGAGACCCAGTACTTC; cdr3_aa: CASSLIVTDSQETQYF
v_call: TRBV7-6; d_call: NA; j_call: TRBJ2-2; clone_size: many; cdr3_nt: TGTGCCAGCAGCAAGGGACGGGCGAACACCGGGGAGCTGTTTTTT; cdr3_aa: CASSKGRANTGELFF
v_call: TRBV18; d_call: NA; j_call: TRBJ2-3; clone_size: few; cdr3_nt: TGTGCCAGCTCACCACGCGTCACAGATACGCAGTATTTT; cdr3_aa: CASSPRVTDTQYF
v_call: TRBV7-2; d_call: NA; j_call: TRBJ1-1; clone_size: many; cdr3_nt: TGTGCCAGCAGCAGAGGCGGGGGCGCGGGCACTGAAGCTTTCTTT; cdr3_aa: CASSRGGGAGTEAFF
v_call: TRBV19; d_call: TRBD2; j_call: TRBJ2-4; clone_size: many; cdr3_nt: TGTGCCGGCGGGACTAAGGACGCCAAAAACATTCAGTACTTC; cdr3_aa: CAGGTKDAKNIQYF
v_call: TRBV20-1; d_call: TRBD2; j_call: TRBJ2-3; clone_size: many; cdr3_nt: TGCAGTGCTCGTAGCGGGGCGATCACAGATACGCAGTATTTT; cdr3_aa: CSARSGAITDTQYF